This TCR beta chain was identified during a study of cytomegalovirus exposure and HLA in healthy donors. The CDR3 is 15 residues long. Trimming removed 8 bases from V and 0 bases from J, with 14 bases in between. Germline V lookup: CDR1 MGHRA, CDR2 YSYEKL. Clones were read by immunoSEQ multiplex PCR, and TCRdb kept only the in-frame ones, dropping some. The data contain about 68,000 clones, over 95% of them singletons. The sequence was collected from a man aged 18 to 29 in good health and CMV-seronegative. The gene calls are TRBV4-1 and TRBJ1-3; D remains ambiguous. Sequenced material: PBMCs. The CDR3 sequence: CASSETDFSGNTIYF. The CDR3 DNA reads TGCGCCAGCTCAGAAACAGATTTCTCTGGAAACACCATATATTTT.